This TCR beta chain was obtained from a study of blood T cell repertoires in COVID-19. Study as a whole: The origin of the acute and convalescent COVID-19 samples was the United States, Italy and Spain. T cells, B-cell-depleted T cells, or PBMCs supplied cDNA or gDNA.

Per the study methods: Reference gene primers were amplified, and this amplification served to estimate nucleated cell counts. Only in-frame clones appear in the TCRdb table, and some are missing; sequencing was by immunoSEQ multiplex PCR. The V and J calls and clone size were taken over from that table, and D and trimming were inferred from the DNA. Here the sample spans some 61,000 clones, just over 85% being singletons. V shed 6 bases and J shed 3 bases, with 12 bases lying between them. CDR1 is SGHNT and CDR2 is YENEEA in the germline V gene. This CDR3 is built from 13 residues. This chain joins TRBV11-3 and TRBJ2-7, with TRBD1 as a possible D gene (5 bases). The origin of this receptor is a man aged 25-40 years with acute or convalescent COVID-19. Sequenced sample: peripheral blood. The CDR3 nucleotides read TGTGCCAGCAGTACTCCTCAGGGCTACGAGCAGTACTTC. Translation gives CASSTPQGYEQYF.